What follows is one TCR beta chain and its context. Its antigen is unknown. The method was the immunoSEQ multiplex PCR assay. The multiplex PCR relied on a mix of 60 forward primers for TCR Vbeta segments and 13 reverse primers for TCR Jbeta segments. Amplification of the CDR3 region of rearranged TCR beta genes was performed with a multiplex PCR assay on genomic DNA. The amplified TCR beta libraries were sequenced on the Illumina HiSeq System as 87-base-pair reads. The authors' pipeline ran thus. A later analysis counted tens of millions of unique TCR beta chains across the 666 repertoires, and some 12 million of these chains were shared by at least two donors. Raw reads were error-corrected and collapsed into unique sequences by a nearest-neighbor algorithm in which closely related sequences were merged to remove PCR and sequencing errors. Alignment of CDR3 sequences to IMGT reference sequences was used to assign V, D and J gene segments. For a sequence to be retained, a match of at least six nucleotides to both a V gene segment and a J gene segment was required. A rearrangement counted as productive if the CDR3 had no stop codons and remained in frame with V and J, and every other rearrangement counted as non-productive. Following IMGT convention, CDR3 was defined as the stretch from the second conserved V-encoded cysteine up to the conserved J-encoded phenylalanine. The earlier analysis of more than 450 of the donors excluded sequences that lacked an unambiguous match to a single V gene segment. An earlier analysis of some 500 of the donors classified V segments as functional when productive rearrangements were above 56.7% and as segregating when the standard deviation between donors was above 5%. A statistical classification framework was built to diagnose cytomegalovirus status from the catalog of TCR beta chain sequences. In a later analysis, TCR nucleotide sequences were compared against IMGT/GENE-DB human TR gene sequences so that V and J genes could be assigned. The TCRdist pipeline was used in a later analysis to assign CDR3 sequences and most-parsimonious VDJ recombination scenarios. In a later analysis, every TCR beta chain was defined by the combination of its CDR3 amino acid sequence and its V-gene family, and reads without a unique V-gene family were dropped. In a later analysis, approximately 590 highly shared, low-generation-probability nucleotide sequences were removed to address suspected cross-contamination and a sequencing artifact. A later analysis calculated a clonal expansion index for each public chain from normalized within-repertoire ranks of inferred template counts. In a later analysis, generation probabilities were computed with a VDJ recombination model fitted to out-of-frame rearrangements, and the resulting probabilities were checked against IGoR. In a later analysis, hypergeometric tests were used to score TCR-TCR, TCR-HLA and TCR-CMV co-occurrence, with a repertoire-size bias correction applied to TCR pairs. In a later analysis, false discovery rates were estimated by permuting HLA or CMV assignments 20 times. In a later analysis, co-occurring TCRs were grouped using DBSCAN, and TCRdist sequence similarity was added for clustering within HLA-allele-positive subsets. Repertoires with fewer than 30,000 or more than 120,000 public chains were left out of co-occurrence clustering, as were five repertoires with anomalous nucleotide sharing. Held by TCRdb, this immuneACCESS table contains in-frame sequences only and omits some clones. Under half of the omission traces to an unresolved V gene where checked; the cause of the rest is unknown. The V and J calls and clone size are taken from that table; D and trimming were inferred from the DNA. This sample's table has entries for about 200,000 clones. The ten largest clones add up to around 0.74% of the sample.

This specimen comes from a study of cytomegalovirus exposure and HLA in healthy donors listed by TCRdb under 2017. Some background on the complete study: An earlier analysis of approximately 640 of the donors reported 250 to 350 Gb of sequence data and 100 million to 140 million unique TCR beta sequences from about 180 million T cells. Donor age, sex, ethnicity and CMV serostatus were collected together with the repertoire data. Because of strong linkage in the cohort, four to six DR-DQ haplotypes were treated as single units for association and clustering. The study aimed to test whether cataloging public T cell receptors could reveal signatures of past pathogen exposure. In a later genetic analysis, genome-wide SNP genotypes for about three fifths of the 666 donors were used, and that subset was treated as a discovery cohort. HLA typing covered class I and class II loci at four-digit resolution. Typing coverage varied by locus: roughly 629-630 donors for A, B, C, DRB1 and DQB1; more than 500 for DQA1; about 600 for DPA1; 400 to 480 for DPB1. An earlier analysis of 587 of the donors used high-throughput TCR beta sequencing to judge whether each TCR beta V gene segment behaved as functional or pseudogenic. The study used immunosequencing to profile the T cell repertoires of 600 to 850 subjects and linked those repertoires to cytomegalovirus serostatus. To predict cytomegalovirus infection status, the study brought together high-throughput TCR immunosequencing, statistical association of individual TCRs with disease status, and machine learning. In addition to the first cohort of 666 subjects, a separate validation cohort of 120 different subjects was used. A later analysis re-analyzed previously published TCR beta repertoires from about 730 donors and added high-resolution HLA genotyping to study TCR occurrence patterns. The later analysis used no new phenotypic data to find candidate immune exposures, relying instead on TCR beta sequences and their occurrence across donors. Approximately 310 gigabases of sequencing data and around 90 million unique TCR sequences made up an early release that covered some 640 HLA-typed donors. All discovery cohort repertoires had been generated using a single sequencing platform. Across about 380 genotyped donors of the cohort, an average of about 240,000 unique TCR beta nucleotide sequences per donor were sequenced, and approximately 17% of those sequences were non-productive. The genetic ancestry cluster associated with self-reported Caucasian donors included 65% to 90% of the roughly 400 genotyped donors. The study at large found these results: In both the original and validation cohorts, the classifier was reported to diagnose cytomegalovirus status with high specificity and sensitivity. Correlated functional status among segregating V segments might be attributable to linkage disequilibrium, but an unknown experimental factor could not be ruled out. In a later analysis, most CMV-associated TCR beta chains were found to appear HLA-restricted, with HLA associations seemingly driven largely by CMV exposure. CMV serostatus was the only immune exposure information available for the cohort. A later genetic analysis reported fewer N-insertions in productive TCRs among donors in an Asian-associated ancestry cluster than the roughly 700-donor mean. The study gave a list of 150 to 200 TCR beta chains associated with cytomegalovirus. According to a later analysis, parvovirus B19, influenza, CMV and Epstein-Barr virus appeared linked to several top co-occurrence clusters. A group of highly shared sequence variants was considered likely to be a technical artifact of the sequencing pipeline. Broadly in line with IMGT annotations, most TCR beta V segments showed up in productive rearrangements about 87% or about 30% of the time in an earlier analysis of under 700 of the donors. An association between a missense DCLRE1C variant and V-gene and J-gene trimming of TCR beta chains was found in a later genetic analysis and replicated in an independent cohort. In vitro tests confirmed that a few of the cytomegalovirus-associated TCR beta chains recognize cytomegalovirus antigens. The authors suggested that the approach could potentially be extended to other disease states and immunological phenotypes. In a later analysis, HLA-associated TCR beta chains showed more clonal expansion and lower generation probabilities than non-associated chains that were equally common. In a later analysis, over 15,000 TCR beta sequences were associated with specific HLA alleles at a false discovery rate of 0.05. A further reported finding was that TCR beta sequences accurately predicted the HLA-A and HLA-B alleles for most subjects in the first cohort. Across donors, most TCR sequences were observed very rarely, whereas some public TCRs were present in many individuals. HLA typing was unavailable for some donors at each locus, so association tests used only the typed subset. When HLA alleles, especially DR and DQ, strongly co-occurred, TCR associations were difficult to assign to individual alleles. Some IMGT-functional V segments, including TRBV6-2 and TRBV6-3, could not be told apart with the 87-base-pair reads, so those segments were excluded. The cohort was sequenced for TCR beta chains only, and without alpha or paired-chain data the features that could be detected were limited. Roughly uniform sequencing depth across donors was assumed in presence/absence analyses, although this assumption may not hold. A later analysis found that TCR association rates varied across HLA loci, with DRB1 alleles showing the most associated TCRs and HLA-C alleles the fewest. The earlier analysis of 587 of the donors excluded about 16 rarely observed V segments, including chromosome 9 orphons, because counts were too low.

The cohort was made up of roughly 670 healthy bone marrow donors. At the time of sampling, every cohort member was nominally healthy, though immune exposures that went unrecorded were likely present. The donor tested CMV seronegative, placing the donor among the 300 to 400 seronegative members of the cohort. Each donor provided a peripheral blood sample, and peripheral blood mononuclear cells were used for TCR beta sequencing. Genomic DNA extraction from the blood cell samples was performed with the Qiagen DNeasy Blood Extraction Kit. The germline V gene provides CDR1 MDHEN and CDR2 SYDVKM. Trimming costs V 1 base and J 7 bases, and their ends lie 11 bases apart. Inclusive of the bounding cysteine and phenylalanine, the CDR3 is 14 residues long. Left in the record is the CDR3 DNA by itself, 42 bases read in frame from the first base.

The chain is assembled from TRBV28 and TRBJ1-3, with the D gene call left open. This TCR was sampled from a boy aged 5-17 years in good health and CMV-seronegative. Sequencing was performed on PBMCs. The bases read TGTGCCAGCAGTTTATACCTCGGAGGTAACACCATATATTTT. It translates as CASSLYLGGNTIYF.